These T cell receptor beta chains were read from a single sample in a study of blood T cell repertoires in COVID-19. Profiling relied on immunoSEQ multiplex PCR, and the TCRdb table lists in-frame clones only, not all of them. The table has about 180,000 clones, about 91% seen once. The sequenced sample consisted of peripheral blood. Receptors were obtained from a woman aged 30 to 39 with acute or convalescent COVID-19. Both conserved end residues are part of each CDR3. A D gene is named only where the DNA matches it firmly. Size is omitted from some rows. Given values are once, few, many or a class for expanded clones.

d_gene | j_gene | v_gene | abundance | CDR3aa | CDR3nt
NA | TRBJ2-7 | TRBV27 | once | CASSFTGPTYEQYF | TGTGCCAGCAGTTTTACAGGCCCGACCTACGAGCAGTACTTC
TRBD1 | TRBJ1-5 | TRBV28 | NA | CASRPDREFQPQHF | TGTGCCAGCAGGCCGGACAGGGAATTTCAGCCCCAGCATTTT
TRBD1 | TRBJ1-5 | TRBV30 | NA | CASGTGDVPQHF | TGTGCCAGCGGGACAGGGGATGTGCCCCAGCATTTT
NA | TRBJ2-5 | TRBV21-1 | NA | CASPLETQYF | TGTGCCAGCCCATTAGAGACCCAGTACTTC
TRBD2 | TRBJ2-3 | TRBV18 | NA | CASSRNSGSNTDTQYF | TGTGCCAGCTCACGAAATAGCGGGTCAAACACAGATACGCAGTATTTT
NA | TRBJ1-5 | TRBV24-1 | NA | CATGGTGDSNQPQHF | TGTGCCACCGGTGGTACGGGGGATAGCAATCAGCCCCAGCATTTT
NA | TRBJ2-7 | TRBV11-3 | NA | CASSLGQYYEQYF | TGTGCCAGCAGCTTAGGACAATACTACGAGCAGTACTTC
NA | TRBJ1-2 | TRBV27 | NA | CASSPYSGVDGYTF | TGTGCCAGCAGTCCCTACTCGGGGGTAGATGGCTACACCTTC
TRBD2 | TRBJ2-7 | TRBV6-9 | NA | CASSPIGRASYEQYF | TGTGCCAGCAGCCCCATCGGGAGGGCGTCCTACGAGCAGTACTTC
NA | TRBJ2-3 | TRBV27 | NA | CASSSVSDTQYF | TGTGCCAGCAGTTCAGTCTCAGATACGCAGTATTTT
NA | TRBJ2-3 | TRBV29-1 | NA | CSVDPSTDTQYF | TGCAGCGTTGACCCGAGTACAGATACGCAGTATTTT
NA | TRBJ2-1 | TRBV12-3/TRBV12-4 | NA | CATQTGNEQFF | TGTGCCACCCAGACTGGCAATGAGCAGTTCTTC
NA | TRBJ1-2 | TRBV6-1 | NA | CASSEGGRIYGYTF | TGTGCCAGCAGTGAAGGGGGCAGAATCTATGGCTACACCTTC
TRBD2 | TRBJ2-4 | TRBV9 | once | CASSVAGTSGNIQYF | TGTGCCAGCAGCGTAGCCGGGACTAGCGGGAACATTCAGTACTTC
NA | TRBJ2-2 | TRBV5-1 | NA | CASSYGKDTGELFF | TGCGCCAGCAGCTACGGGAAAGACACCGGGGAGCTGTTTTTT
NA | TRBJ2-7 | TRBV12-3/TRBV12-4 | NA | CASSRGQAYEQYF | TGTGCCAGCAGTCGGGGACAAGCTTACGAGCAGTACTTC
NA | TRBJ1-5 | TRBV7-2 | once | CASSVIQGIYQPQHF | TGTGCCAGCAGCGTAATACAGGGAATCTATCAGCCCCAGCATTTT